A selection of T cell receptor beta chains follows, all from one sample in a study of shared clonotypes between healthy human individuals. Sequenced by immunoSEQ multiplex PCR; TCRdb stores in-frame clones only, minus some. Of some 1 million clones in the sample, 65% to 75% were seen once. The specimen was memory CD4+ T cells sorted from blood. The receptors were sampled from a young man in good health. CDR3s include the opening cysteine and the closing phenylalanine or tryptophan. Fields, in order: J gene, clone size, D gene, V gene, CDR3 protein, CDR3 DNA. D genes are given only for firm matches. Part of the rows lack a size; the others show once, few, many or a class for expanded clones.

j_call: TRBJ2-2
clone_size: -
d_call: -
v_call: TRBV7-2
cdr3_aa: CASSSRQITGELFF
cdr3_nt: TGTGCCAGCAGCTCTAGACAGATTACCGGGGAGCTGTTTTTT

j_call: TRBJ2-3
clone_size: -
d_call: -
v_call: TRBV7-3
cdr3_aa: CASSLRQGNADTQYF
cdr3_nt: TGTGCCAGCAGCTTAAGGCAGGGGAATGCAGATACGCAGTATTTT

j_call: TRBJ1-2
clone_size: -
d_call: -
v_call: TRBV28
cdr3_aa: CASSRAPYGYTF
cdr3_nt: TGTGCCAGCAGCCGGGCGCCTTATGGCTACACCTTC

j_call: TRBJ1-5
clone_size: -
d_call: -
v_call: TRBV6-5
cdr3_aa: CASSYGREVNQPQHF
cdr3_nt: TGTGCCAGCAGTTATGGAAGGGAGGTCAATCAGCCCCAGCATTTT

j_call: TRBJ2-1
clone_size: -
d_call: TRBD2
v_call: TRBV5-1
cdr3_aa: CASSLAGGGPYNEQFF
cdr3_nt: TGCGCCAGCAGCTTGGCTGGCGGGGGGCCTTACAATGAGCAGTTCTTC

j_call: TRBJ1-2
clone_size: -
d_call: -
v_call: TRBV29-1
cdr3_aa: CSVDGYTF
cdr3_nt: TGCAGCGTTGACGGCTACACCTTC

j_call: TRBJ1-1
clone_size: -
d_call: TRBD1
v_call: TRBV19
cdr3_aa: CASTKGGTGLLNTEAFF
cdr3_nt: TGTGCCAGTACCAAGGGGGGGACAGGGCTTTTGAACACTGAAGCTTTCTTT

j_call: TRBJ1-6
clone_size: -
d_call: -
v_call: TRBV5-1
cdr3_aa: CASSLDGQTNSPLHF
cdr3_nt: TGCGCCAGCAGCTTGGACGGACAGACAAATTCACCCCTCCACTTT

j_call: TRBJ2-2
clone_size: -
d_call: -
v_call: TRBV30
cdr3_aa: CAWVVTGELFF
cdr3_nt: TGTGCCTGGGTCGTGACCGGGGAGCTGTTTTTT

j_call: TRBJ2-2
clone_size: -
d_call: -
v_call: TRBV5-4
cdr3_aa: CASSLGGINTGELFF
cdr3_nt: TGTGCCAGCAGCTTGGGGGGAATCAACACCGGGGAGCTGTTTTTT

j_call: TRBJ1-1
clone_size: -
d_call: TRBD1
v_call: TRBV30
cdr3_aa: CAWSDRGTEAFF
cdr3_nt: TGTGCCTGGAGTGACAGGGGAACTGAAGCTTTCTTT

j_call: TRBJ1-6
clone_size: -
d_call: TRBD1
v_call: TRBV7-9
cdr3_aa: CASSSGTGGYNSPLHF
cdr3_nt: TGTGCCAGCAGCTCCGGGACAGGGGGTTATAATTCACCCCTCCACTTT

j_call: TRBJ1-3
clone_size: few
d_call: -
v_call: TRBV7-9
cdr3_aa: CASSQGPGNTIYF
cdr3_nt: TGTGCCAGCAGCCAAGGCCCCGGAAACACCATATATTTT

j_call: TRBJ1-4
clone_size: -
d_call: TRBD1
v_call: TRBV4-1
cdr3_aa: CASSQDGTGGIKKLFF
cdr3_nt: TGCGCCAGCAGCCAAGATGGGACAGGGGGCATTAAAAAACTGTTTTTT

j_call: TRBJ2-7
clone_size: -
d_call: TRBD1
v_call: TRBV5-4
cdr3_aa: CASSPNGQGPYEQYF
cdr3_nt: TGTGCCAGCAGCCCCAATGGACAGGGTCCCTACGAGCAGTACTTC

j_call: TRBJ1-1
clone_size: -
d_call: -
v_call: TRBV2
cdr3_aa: CASVVTQGGTEAFF
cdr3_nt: TGTGCCAGCGTGGTGACACAGGGTGGGACTGAAGCTTTCTTT

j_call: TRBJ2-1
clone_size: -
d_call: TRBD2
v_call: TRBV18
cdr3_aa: CASSRRLAGEIDEQFF
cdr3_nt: TGTGCCAGCTCACGGCGACTAGCGGGAGAAATAGATGAGCAGTTCTTC

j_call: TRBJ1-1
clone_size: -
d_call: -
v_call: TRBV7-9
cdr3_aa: CASSPVQGPTEAFF
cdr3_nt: TGTGCCAGCAGCCCGGTACAGGGCCCCACTGAAGCTTTCTTT

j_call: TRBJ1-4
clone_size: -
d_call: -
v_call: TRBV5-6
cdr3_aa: CASSLRRVVTNEKLFF
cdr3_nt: TGTGCCAGCAGCTTGAGGAGGGTGGTGACTAATGAAAAACTGTTTTTT

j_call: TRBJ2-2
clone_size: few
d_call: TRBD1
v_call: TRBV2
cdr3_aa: CASRTGPNTGELFF
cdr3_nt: TGTGCCAGCAGGACAGGGCCGAACACCGGGGAGCTGTTTTTT

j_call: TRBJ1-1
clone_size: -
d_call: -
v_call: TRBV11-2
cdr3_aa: CASSFGAQGYTEAFF
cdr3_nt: TGTGCCAGCAGCTTCGGGGCCCAGGGGTACACTGAAGCTTTCTTT

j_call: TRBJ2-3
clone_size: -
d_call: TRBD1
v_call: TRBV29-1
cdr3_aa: CSVGDRGTDTQYF
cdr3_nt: TGCAGCGTTGGAGACAGGGGCACAGATACGCAGTATTTT

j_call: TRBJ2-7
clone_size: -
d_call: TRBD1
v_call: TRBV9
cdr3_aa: CASSARPQGQGAKEQYF
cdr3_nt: TGTGCCAGCAGCGCCAGACCCCAGGGACAGGGGGCGAAGGAGCAGTACTTC

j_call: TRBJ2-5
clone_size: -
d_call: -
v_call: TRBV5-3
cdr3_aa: CARSSKSSRIAQETQYF
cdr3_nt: TGTGCCAGAAGCTCCAAGTCTAGCAGGATAGCTCAAGAGACCCAGTACTTC

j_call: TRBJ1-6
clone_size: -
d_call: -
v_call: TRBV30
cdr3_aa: CAWTLEGRTYNSPLHF
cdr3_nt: TGTGCCTGGACCCTTGAGGGGCGAACGTATAATTCACCCCTCCACTTT

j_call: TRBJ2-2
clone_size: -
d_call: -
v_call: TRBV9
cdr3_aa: CASSVGLANTGELFF
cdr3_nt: TGTGCCAGCAGCGTGGGACTCGCGAACACCGGGGAGCTGTTTTTT

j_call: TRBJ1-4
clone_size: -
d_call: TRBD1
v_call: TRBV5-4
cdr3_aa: CASSGTDEKLFF
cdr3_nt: TGTGCCAGCAGCGGGACAGATGAAAAACTGTTTTTT

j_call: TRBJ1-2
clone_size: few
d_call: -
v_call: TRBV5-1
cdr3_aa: CASSLEPDFYGYTF
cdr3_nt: TGCGCCAGCAGCTTGGAACCAGACTTCTATGGCTACACCTTC

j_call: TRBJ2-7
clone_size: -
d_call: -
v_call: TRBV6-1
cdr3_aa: CASSENGRTKYF
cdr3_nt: TGTGCCAGCAGTGAAAATGGCAGGACTAAGTACTTC

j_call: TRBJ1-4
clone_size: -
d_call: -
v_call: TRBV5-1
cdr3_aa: CASSLAGAAGEKLFF
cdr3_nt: TGCGCCAGCAGCTTGGCCGGGGCGGCGGGTGAAAAACTGTTTTTT

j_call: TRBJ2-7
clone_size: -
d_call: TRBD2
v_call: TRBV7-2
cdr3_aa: CASTQRGLAGANSSYEQYF
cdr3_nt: TGTGCCAGCACCCAGAGGGGACTAGCGGGGGCCAACAGCTCCTACGAGCAGTACTTC

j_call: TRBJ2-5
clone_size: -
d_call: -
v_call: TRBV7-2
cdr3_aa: CASSPTETQYF
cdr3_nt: TGTGCCAGCAGCCCCACCGAGACCCAGTACTTC

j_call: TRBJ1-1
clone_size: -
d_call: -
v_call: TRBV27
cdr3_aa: CASSSPSRGNTEAFF
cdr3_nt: TGTGCCAGCAGTTCACCATCCCGGGGGAACACTGAAGCTTTCTTT

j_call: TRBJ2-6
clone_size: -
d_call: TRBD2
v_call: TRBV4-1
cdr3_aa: CASSQQLARSGANVLTF
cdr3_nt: TGCGCCAGCAGCCAACAACTAGCGAGATCTGGGGCCAACGTCCTGACTTTC

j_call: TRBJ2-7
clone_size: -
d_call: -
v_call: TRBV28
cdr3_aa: CASSPSSRGSTYEQYF
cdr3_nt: TGTGCCAGCAGTCCCTCCTCCCGGGGGTCCACCTACGAGCAGTACTTC

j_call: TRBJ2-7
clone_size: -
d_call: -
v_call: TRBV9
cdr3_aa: CASSVDPTFYLEQYF
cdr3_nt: TGTGCCAGCAGCGTAGATCCCACCTTTTATCTCGAGCAGTACTTC

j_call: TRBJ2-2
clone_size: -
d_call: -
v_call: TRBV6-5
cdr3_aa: CASKAENTGELFF
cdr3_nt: TGTGCCAGCAAAGCGGAGAACACCGGGGAGCTGTTTTTT

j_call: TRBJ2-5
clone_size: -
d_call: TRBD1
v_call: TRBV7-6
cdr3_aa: CASSSGGETQYF
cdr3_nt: TGTGCCAGCAGCTCAGGGGGCGAGACCCAGTACTTC

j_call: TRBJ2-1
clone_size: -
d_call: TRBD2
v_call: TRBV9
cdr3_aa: CASSPRSGGATEQFF
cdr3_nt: TGTGCCAGCAGCCCCCGCAGCGGGGGGGCCACTGAGCAGTTCTTC

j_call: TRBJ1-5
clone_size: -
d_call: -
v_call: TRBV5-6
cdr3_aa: CASSLGWKGNQPQHF
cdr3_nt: TGTGCCAGCAGCTTGGGATGGAAAGGGAATCAGCCCCAGCATTTT

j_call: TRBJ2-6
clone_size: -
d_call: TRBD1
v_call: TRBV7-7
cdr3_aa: CATFSRDRGTGANVLTF
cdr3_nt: TGTGCTACCTTTTCCCGGGACAGGGGAACTGGGGCCAACGTCCTGACTTTC

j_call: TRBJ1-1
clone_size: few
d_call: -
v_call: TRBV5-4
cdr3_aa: CAVHSMNTEAFF
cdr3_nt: TGTGCCGTACACAGCATGAACACTGAAGCTTTCTTT

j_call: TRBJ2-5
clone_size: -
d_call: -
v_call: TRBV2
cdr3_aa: CASSWGVVQETQYF
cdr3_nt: TGTGCCAGCAGCTGGGGAGTAGTCCAAGAGACCCAGTACTTC

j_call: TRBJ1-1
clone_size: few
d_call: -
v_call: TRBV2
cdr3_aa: CASSAEKNTEAFF
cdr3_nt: TGTGCCAGCAGTGCGGAGAAAAACACTGAAGCTTTCTTT

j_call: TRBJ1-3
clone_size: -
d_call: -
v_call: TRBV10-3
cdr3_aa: CAISDTNSGNTIYF
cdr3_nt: TGTGCCATCAGTGACACCAACTCTGGAAACACCATATATTTT

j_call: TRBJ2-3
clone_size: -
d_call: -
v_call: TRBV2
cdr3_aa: CASSSLGTDTQYF
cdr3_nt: TGTGCCAGCAGTTCGCTGGGCACAGATACGCAGTATTTT

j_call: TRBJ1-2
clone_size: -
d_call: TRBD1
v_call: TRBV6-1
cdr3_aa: CASTPEGQGAKGYTF
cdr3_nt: TGTGCCAGCACTCCCGAGGGACAGGGGGCGAAAGGCTACACCTTC

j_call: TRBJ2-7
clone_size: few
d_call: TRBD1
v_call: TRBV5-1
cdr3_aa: CASSWGQGAYEQYF
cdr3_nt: TGCGCCAGCAGCTGGGGACAGGGGGCCTACGAGCAGTACTTC

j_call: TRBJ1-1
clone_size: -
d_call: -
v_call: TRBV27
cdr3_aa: CASSSGYMNTEAFF
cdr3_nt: TGTGCCAGCAGTTCAGGGTACATGAACACTGAAGCTTTCTTT

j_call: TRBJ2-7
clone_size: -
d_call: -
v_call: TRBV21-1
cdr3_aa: CASSKPRSQGMRSYEQYF
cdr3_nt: TGTGCCAGCAGCAAACCCCGGTCGCAGGGTATGAGGTCCTACGAGCAGTACTTC

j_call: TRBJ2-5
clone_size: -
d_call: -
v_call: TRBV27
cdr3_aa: CASSPPRTYQETQYF
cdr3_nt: TGTGCCAGCAGTCCCCCCCGGACATACCAAGAGACCCAGTACTTC

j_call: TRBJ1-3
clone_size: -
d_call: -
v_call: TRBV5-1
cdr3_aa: CASSLEGASGNTIYF
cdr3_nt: TGCGCCAGCAGCTTGGAAGGGGCGAGTGGAAACACCATATATTTT

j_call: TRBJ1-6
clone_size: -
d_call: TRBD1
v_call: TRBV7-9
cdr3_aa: CASSLGQPGGSPLHF
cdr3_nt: TGTGCCAGCAGCTTAGGGCAGCCAGGGGGATCACCCCTCCACTTT

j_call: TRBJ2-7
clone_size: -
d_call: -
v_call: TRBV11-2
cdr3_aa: CASSPDSLGKYEQYF
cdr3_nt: TGTGCCAGCAGCCCGGACTCCTTGGGAAAATACGAGCAGTACTTC

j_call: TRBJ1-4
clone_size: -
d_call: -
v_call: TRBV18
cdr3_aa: CASSPRVDRQGEKLFF
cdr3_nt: TGTGCCAGCTCACCCCGGGTCGACAGGCAAGGGGAAAAACTGTTTTTT